These 29 T cell receptor beta chains originate from one sample sequenced in a study of blood T cells in healthy people across ages. A second PCR, run for roughly 7 to 11 cycles, used a sample-barcoded 5' primer plus a J-beta primer mix. TCRdb itself ran the 5' RACE reads through MiXCR, one entry per CDR3 protein. The data hold 750,000 to 950,000 distinct CDR3 sequences, with roughly 25% observed a single time. The same sample was also studied in work on T cells of mothers and their children.

The material sequenced was blood. Receptors originate from a boy aged 5-17 years in good health.

The chain employs TRBV4-1 and TRBJ2-1; D uncertain. The CDR3 runs 14 residues. Trimming stripped 0 bases from V and 1 base from J, with 4 bases between. Per germline, CDR1 MGHRA and CDR2 YSYEKL. The DNA for the CDR3 is TGCGCCAGCAGCCAAGAACATTCCTACAATGAGCAGTTCTTC. Encoded protein: CASSQEHSYNEQFF.

This sequence joins TRBV29-1 and TRBJ2-6; a possible D gene is TRBD1 (6 bases). The germline V gene has CDR1 SQVTM and CDR2 ANQGSEA. The CDR3 has 15 amino acids. With 4 bases removed from V and 0 bases from J, the gap between germline ends came to 10 bases. CDR3 coding DNA: TGCAGCGTTGGTCAGGGGAGCTCTGGGGCCAACGTCCTGACTTTC. Translating it yields CSVGQGSSGANVLTF.

A few counts support this clonotype. This rearrangement joins TRBV12-3 or TRBV12-4 to TRBJ2-3, with 10 nucleotides matching TRBD2. Unmatched junction bases numbered 22, after V lost 6 bases and J lost 4 bases. This CDR3 has 20 residues. CDR3 coding DNA: TGTGCCAGCAGCTCCCCGCCCGGGCTAGCGGGGGCCACGGGTCCAGATACGCAGTATTTT. Amino acids: CASSSPPGLAGATGPDTQYF.

The CDR3 region is CASSLAGLAGRRDTQYF. The CDR3 region has the DNA TGTGCCAGCAGCTTAGCCGGACTAGCGGGGAGGCGAGATACGCAGTATTTT. The J gene is TRBJ2-3, the V gene TRBV11-2; 12 nucleotides agree with TRBD2. V trimming: 1 base; J trimming: 5 bases; junction bases outside the gene matches: 7. The CDR3 consists of 17 residues. Germline CDR1 is SGHAT and CDR2 is FQNNGV.

V gene TRBV5-1 combines with J gene TRBJ1-2; D is ambiguous. From germline, CDR1 is SGHRS and CDR2 YFSETQ. The CDR3 runs 16 residues. V was trimmed by 0 bases and J by 2 bases, leaving 14 bases between them. The CDR3 DNA is TGCGCCAGCAGCTTGGCGTTTGGAGTCACCAACTATGGCTACACCTTC. It encodes CASSLAFGVTNYGYTF.

The gene calls are TRBV12-3 or TRBV12-4 and TRBJ2-3; perhaps TRBD2 as D (6 bases). There are 17 residues in the CDR3. V dropped 6 bases and J dropped 4 bases, with 23 bases sitting between them. CDR3 DNA sequence: TGTGCCAGCAGACCTGGGCGGGGACCGACCAGGGCAGATACGCAGTATTTT. As protein: CASRPGRGPTRADTQYF.

The V gene is TRBV12-3 or TRBV12-4, the J gene TRBJ2-5; D is perhaps TRBD2 (5 bases). This CDR3 contains 15 residues. Deletions cut 1 base from V and 3 bases from J, with 12 bases between. The CDR3 bases are TGTGCCAGCAGTTTAGGGACTGGCGCCGAAGAGACCCAGTACTTC. This gives the protein CASSLGTGAEETQYF.

V and J are TRBV20-1 and TRBJ2-1; perhaps D is TRBD1 or TRBD2 (5 bases each). V was cut by 3 bases and J by 3 bases, with 12 bases left in between. The CDR3 has 14 amino acids. CDR1 and CDR2 (germline): DFQATT, SNEGSKA (reference sequence). Written as DNA, the CDR3 is TGCAGTGCTAGGCCCAGGGACCTCTACAATGAGCAGTTCTTC. This encodes CSARPRDLYNEQFF.

CDR3 sequence: CATRRAGRIEQYF. The CDR3 coding sequence is TGTGCCACGAGGCGAGCGGGGAGGATTGAGCAGTACTTC. The chain combines TRBV14 with TRBJ2-7; TRBD2 matches 7 bases. The germline V gene encodes CDR1 SGHDN and CDR2 FVKESK. Trimming cost V 10 bases and J 7 bases; bases outside gene matches: 13. The CDR3 covers 13 residues.

The gene calls are TRBV5-5 and TRBJ2-1; weak D call: TRBD2 (5 bases). Germline loops: CDR1 SGHKS, CDR2 YYEKEE (reference sequence). The CDR3 totals 16 residues. Between the trimmed V and J ends, which lost 0 bases and 0 bases, there was a span of 10 bases. This CDR3 reads CASSLEFAGSYNEQFF. CDR3 in DNA: TGTGCCAGCAGCTTGGAGTTTGCGGGCTCCTACAATGAGCAGTTCTTC.

This clonotype was counted a few times. V gene TRBV5-1 combines with J gene TRBJ2-5; D gene unclear. Trimming took off 4 bases at V and 2 bases at J, with 15 bases between the two ends. Germline V gives CDR1 SGHRS, CDR2 YFSETQ. CDR3 length equals 15 residues. The chain's CDR3 is CASSLWRRSQETQYF. In nucleotides, the CDR3 is TGCGCCAGCAGCCTGTGGCGGCGATCGCAAGAGACCCAGTACTTC.

This clonotype turned up a few times. The chain has TRBV29-1 and TRBJ1-5, with D possibly TRBD1 on 5 matching bases. V was cut by 3 bases and J by 5 bases, with 11 bases left in between. CDR3 length equals 13 residues. The germline CDR1 and CDR2 sequences are SQVTM and ANQGSEA. CDR3 DNA sequence: TGCAGCGTTGAGGGGGGAAAGGATCAGCCCCAGCATTTT. Translation gives CSVEGGKDQPQHF.

The table lists this clonotype with a few counts. The chain has TRBV28 and TRBJ2-4; 11 bases line up with TRBD1. With V trimmed by 5 bases and J by 1 base, 10 bases remained unmatched. The CDR3 is made up of 18 amino acids. Germline values: CDR1 MDHEN, CDR2 SYDVKM. CDR3 in amino acids: CASSPYGQGAGAKNIQYF. As DNA, the CDR3 is TGTGCCAGCAGTCCCTACGGACAGGGGGCAGGGGCCAAAAACATTCAGTACTTC.

This chain joins TRBV28 and TRBJ2-5; D might be TRBD2 (6 bases). Germline CDR1 reads MDHEN; CDR2 reads SYDVKM. Trimming pared 3 bases from V and 0 bases from J, leaving 11 bases between. The CDR3 covers 15 residues. CDR3: CASSLEGTYQETQYF. The CDR3 nucleotides read TGTGCCAGCAGTTTGGAGGGGACGTACCAAGAGACCCAGTACTTC.

This clonotype was seen repeatedly, ten times or more. V is TRBV7-9 and J is TRBJ2-5, with D maybe TRBD2 (5 bases). Trimming pared 2 bases from V and 5 bases from J, leaving 12 bases between. CDR3 length equals 14 residues. In germline, CDR1 is SEHNR, CDR2 FQNEAQ (reference sequence). The CDR3: CASSLTGSVETQYF. The CDR3, as DNA: TGTGCCAGCAGCTTAACCGGTAGCGTCGAGACCCAGTACTTC.

V and J are TRBV6-1 and TRBJ2-4, with unresolved D. CDR3 length: 14 amino acids. The germline V gene has CDR1 MNHNS and CDR2 SASEGT. V lost 1 base to trimming and J lost 8 bases, with 12 bases between them. Here the CDR3 reads CASSEGREKDIQYF. DNA of the CDR3: TGTGCCAGCAGTGAAGGCAGAGAGAAGGACATTCAGTACTTC.

The CDR3 loop reads CASSPQGLKEKLFF. The DNA for the CDR3 is TGTGCCAGCAGTCCACAGGGGCTGAAGGAAAAACTGTTTTTT. V and J are TRBV2 and TRBJ1-4, with TRBD1 identical over 7 bases. From germline, CDR1 is SNHLY and CDR2 FYNNEI. J was trimmed by 8 bases and V by 5 bases; bases with no gene match: 8. This CDR3 is built from 14 residues. The full variable domain, with the rest looked up from reference TRBV2 and TRBJ1-4, is EPEVTQTPSHQVTQMGQEVILRCVPISNHLYFYWYRQILGQKVEFLVSFYNNEISEKSEIFDDQFSVERPDGSNFTLKIRSTKLEDSAMYFCASSPQGLKEKLFFGSGTQLSVL.

Turning to this clonotype: This may come from a read error, since a much larger clone is one base off. V usage is TRBV4-1 and J usage is TRBJ1-4; tentative D call: TRBD1 (5 bases). Germline CDR1 reads MGHRA; CDR2 reads YSYEKL. The CDR3 length is 17 residues. The CDR3 loop is CASSQDGPGLLNGKLFF. The CDR3 region has the DNA TGCGCCAGCAGCCAGGACGGACCGGGACTCCTTAATGGAAAACTGTTTTTT.

In DNA, the CDR3 is TGTGCCAGCAGCTCCCGGCCGACTGTACTCGGGGAGCTGTTTTTT. This sequence encodes CASSSRPTVLGELFF. This rearrangement joins TRBV5-5 to TRBJ2-2; D gene uncertain. CDR3 length equals 15 residues. Germline CDR1 and CDR2: SGHKS and YYEKEE (reference sequence). Trimming took off 3 bases at V and 7 bases at J, with 16 bases between the two ends.

The V gene is TRBV12-3 or TRBV12-4, the J gene TRBJ1-4; D gene unclear. The CDR3 consists of 14 residues. Trimming removed 3 bases from V and 7 bases from J, with 12 bases in between. Written as DNA, the CDR3 is TGTGCCAGCAGTTTCGCCCGGGGAACTGAAAAACTGTTTTTT. It translates to CASSFARGTEKLFF.

This clonotype was seen more than once but under ten times. This rearrangement joins TRBV6-9 to TRBJ2-5; weak D call: TRBD1 (6 bases). The CDR3 runs to 16 residues. Trimming cost V 2 bases and J 4 bases, with 17 bases left between them. CDR1 and CDR2 from the germline V gene are MNHGY and SVAAGI. The CDR3 DNA reads TGTGCCAGCAGTTATAGTCCAGGGGTTGGGTTAGAGACCCAGTACTTC. It encodes CASSYSPGVGLETQYF.

This clonotype came up a few times. This chain links TRBV5-1 with TRBJ1-3, with D maybe TRBD1 (5 bases). Trimming took off 3 bases at V and 7 bases at J, with 11 bases between the two ends. This CDR3 region has 13 residues. CDR1 and CDR2 (germline): SGHRS, YFSETQ. CDR3 bases: TGCGCCAGCAGCTCGGGGGAGAGGAACACCATATATTTT. It specifies CASSSGERNTIYF.

The chain has TRBV24-1 and TRBJ2-1; 13 bases fit TRBD2. The germline CDR1 and CDR2 sequences are KGHDR and SFDVKD. V was clipped by 5 bases and J by 7 bases; unmatched bases: 7. CDR3 length: 16 residues. The DNA for the CDR3 is TGTGCCACCAGTGGACGGACTAGCGGGGGAATGAATGAGCAGTTCTTC. It specifies CATSGRTSGGMNEQFF.

This clonotype has only a few counts. The chain joins TRBV7-8 to TRBJ2-1, with D possibly matching TRBD1 (6 bases). The better agreement between TRBJ2-5 and the DNA end casts doubt on the J call. The CDR3 covers 17 residues. The germline V gene has CDR1 SGHVS and CDR2 FQNEAQ. CDR3 nucleotide sequence: TGTGCCAGCAGCTTTTCCGGGACAACGGCCCCTCAAGAGACCCAGTACTTC. This encodes CASSFSGTTAPQETQYF.

This clonotype came up a few times. The chain recombines TRBV4-2 with TRBJ2-5; 8 positions match TRBD1. The J call is doubtful: the DNA matches TRBJ2-7 better. The CDR3 runs to 14 residues. Germline loops: CDR1 LGHNA, CDR2 YNFKEQ. In DNA form, the CDR3 reads TGTGCCAGCAGCCAAAGGACAGGGAGCTACGAGCAGTACTTC. This sequence encodes CASSQRTGSYEQYF.

The rearrangement uses TRBV6-5 and TRBJ1-2, with D tentatively TRBD1 (5 bases). Trimming removed 2 bases at V and 3 bases at J, with 13 bases between. The CDR3 is 15 residues long. Germline CDR1 MNHEY, CDR2 SVGAGI. CDR3 nucleotides: TGTGCCAGCAGTTACCTCAAGGGGACCTACTATGGCTACACCTTC. It codes for CASSYLKGTYYGYTF.

This clonotype was counted only a few times. This chain uses TRBV3-1 with TRBJ2-6; TRBD2 matches at 11 bases. CDR3 length equals 17 residues. The germline gives CDR1 LGHDT, CDR2 YNNKEL (reference sequence). V lost 4 bases, J lost 1 base, and 3 bases stayed unmatched. DNA for the CDR3: TGTGCCAGCAGCCCAACTAGCGGGAGTTCTGGGGCCAACGTCCTGACTTTC. As protein: CASSPTSGSSGANVLTF.

The V gene is TRBV7-9, the J gene TRBJ2-3, with 8 nucleotides matching TRBD1. Trimming at V came to 6 bases and at J to 1 base, leaving 9 bases not matched to a gene. This CDR3 contains 16 residues. Germline loops: CDR1 SEHNR, CDR2 FQNEAQ (reference sequence). The CDR3 sequence: CASRSGQGGGTDTQYF. Here the CDR3 DNA reads TGTGCCAGCAGATCCGGACAGGGCGGCGGCACAGATACGCAGTATTTT.

CDR3 in DNA: TGTGCCAGCAGTGAATTTAATGGGGGATCCTACGAGCAGTACTTC. Translation gives CASSEFNGGSYEQYF. The chain recombines TRBV2 with TRBJ2-7, with D perhaps given as TRBD1 or TRBD2 (5 bases each). CDR3 length: 15 amino acids. The germline V gene encodes CDR1 SNHLY and CDR2 FYNNEI. Trimming shortened V by 2 bases and J by 1 base, and 12 bases separated the two germline ends.